The subject of this entry is one T cell receptor (beta chain). Clones were read by immunoSEQ multiplex PCR, and TCRdb kept only the in-frame ones, dropping some. The sample consists of approximately 150,000 clones, about 94% of them appearing once. CDR3 size: 14 residues. The germline CDR1 and CDR2 sequences are MNHEY and SVGEGT. Trimming removed 2 bases at V and 4 bases at J, with 10 bases between. These data belong to a study of control samples from healthy donors and cancer patients. The chain links TRBV6-2 or TRBV6-3 to TRBJ2-3, with TRBD1 as a possible D gene (5 bases). This TCR was recovered from a woman in her twenties or thirties in good health. Specimen: blood. The CDR3 protein is CASSYGQGPDTQYF. In nucleotides, the CDR3 is TGTGCCAGCAGTTACGGGCAGGGTCCAGATACGCAGTATTTT.